This TCR beta chain was documented in a study of molecular identifiers for immune sequencing clone quantification. General study findings and limits: Because of identical TCR molecules sharing a barcode, sizes of highly expanded clones could be underestimated.

This clonotype ranks as medium-sized. Its cognate antigen is unknown. TCR libraries were built in bulk with a published protocol and specific TCR primers. TCRdb passed the PCR reads through MiXCR, listing each CDR3 protein once. The top ten clones hold approximately 1.5% of a sample with 7,500 to 10,000 distinct CDR3 sequences, roughly a fifth of them seen once. V was clipped by 5 bases and J by 4 bases, with 16 bases between them. The CDR3 extends over 15 amino acids. Germline assignment: CDR1 LGHDT and CDR2 YNNKEL (reference sequence). Sorting selected naive CD8 T cells with a CD8+CD4-CCR7+CD45RA+ phenotype.

Sequenced sample: naive CD8+ T cells from blood, with Jurkat cell RNA spiked in. Described subset: FACS-sorted CD8+CD4-CCR7+CD45RA+ naive T cells. The chain combines TRBV3-1 with TRBJ2-3; TRBD2 might be the D (5 bases). The receptor's source is a human donor in good health. Some libraries in this study had Jurkat cell RNA spiked in. CDR3 nucleotides: TGTGCCAGCAGCGATAGCGCCGGGGTATCAGATACGCAGTATTTT. Encoded protein: CASSDSAGVSDTQYF.